The clone carrying this T cell receptor beta chain was picked up a small number of times. What it binds is unknown. The junction had 5 bases not matched to a gene; V was cut back by 6 bases and J by 4 bases. The CDR3 covers 14 residues. CDR1 and CDR2 from the germline V gene are SGHRS and YFSETQ. Time point: pre-sensitization, week 0. Treatment of the sample: therapeutic diphenylcyclopropenone sensitization with weekly scalp DPC. Each donor was an alopecia patient between 18 and 70 years of age who qualified for DPC. This specimen belongs to a study of human T cells and chemical hapten exposure. TCRdb re-called the RACE reads with MiXCR, one entry per CDR3 protein. The data contain tens of thousands of distinct CDR3 sequences, roughly a tenth of them seen just once; the ten biggest clones take up 5% to 6.5%. General observations from the study: DPC sensitization did not alter TCRs above 1 in 1000 frequency.

The V and J genes are TRBV5-1 and TRBJ2-3; 10 bases match TRBD1. The receptor comes from a man younger than 45 with alopecia areata. Some clones in this sample may be carry-over from other donors' samples. The sample was whole blood, taken in connection with sensitization to the hapten diphenylcyclopropenone (DPC). This CDR3 reads CASTLTGGADTQYF. In nucleotides, the CDR3 is TGCGCCAGCACCCTGACAGGGGGCGCAGATACGCAGTATTTT.